This TCR beta chain stems from a study of T cells in women clearing cervical HPV infection. Study-level information: Donors had HPV16-related CIN3 or worse; 2 had invasive cancer.

Assay: immunoSEQ multiplex PCR; the TCRdb copy retains only in-frame clones and omits some. The sample includes 14,000 or so clones. Study-wide findings and caveats: T-cell numbers per sample were unknown and may explain richness differences.

Comment on this clone: Its antigen is unknown. The read ends 3 residues early relative to the CDR3; the germline J gene fills the gap.

CDR3 length equals 16 residues. Trimming shortened V by 0 bases and J by 1 base, and 13 bases separated the two germline ends. Germline values: CDR1 SGHRS, CDR2 YFSETQ. Sequencing input: blood buffy coat. V gene TRBV5-1 combines with J gene TRBJ1-1, with D maybe TRBD1 (5 bases). The sequence derives from a woman between 18 and 69 years old with a cervical HPV16 infection that either progressed to CIN3+ or cleared (not recorded which). The CDR3 sequence is CASSLVNRGANTEAFF. The CDR3 bases that were read are TGCGCCAGCAGCTTGGTGAATAGGGGTGCGAACACTGAA.